The clone carrying this T cell receptor beta chain has a count of ten or more. This record comes from a study of T-cell memory formation after mild COVID-19. TCRdb itself ran the 5' RACE reads through MiXCR, one entry per CDR3 protein. Of about 33,000 distinct CDR3 sequences listed, 20% to 25% were seen once; the top ten hold 1.5%. V shed 0 bases and J shed 6 bases, with 11 bases lying between them. In germline, CDR1 is SGHDN, CDR2 FVKESK. The CDR3 is made up of 15 amino acids. This chain connects TRBV14 to TRBJ2-2; D remains ambiguous. Sequencing was carried out using PBMCs or a T cell subset sorted from them (not recorded which). The clonotype was recovered from an adult who had mild COVID-19 (a few samples of this study predate the infection). Cell type and time point are not known. The CDR3 coding sequence is TGTGCCAGCAGCCAAGAAAGTTGGACCCCCGGGGAGCTGTTTTTT. This codes for CASSQESWTPGELFF.